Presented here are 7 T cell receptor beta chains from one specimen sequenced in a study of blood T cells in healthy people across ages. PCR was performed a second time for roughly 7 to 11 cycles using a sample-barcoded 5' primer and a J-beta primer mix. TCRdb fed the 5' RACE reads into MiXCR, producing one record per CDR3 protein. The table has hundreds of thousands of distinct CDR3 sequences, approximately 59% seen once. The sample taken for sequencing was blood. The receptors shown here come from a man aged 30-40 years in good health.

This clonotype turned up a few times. The CDR3 here is CASSLRGVSSYNEQFF. The DNA of the CDR3 is TGTGCCAGCAGTCTTAGGGGGGTGAGCTCCTACAATGAGCAGTTCTTC. The chain employs TRBV12-3 or TRBV12-4 and TRBJ2-1, with D perhaps given as TRBD1 or TRBD2 (6 bases each). The V and J ends lost 5 bases and 0 bases respectively, with 14 bases between them. The length of the CDR3 is 16 residues.

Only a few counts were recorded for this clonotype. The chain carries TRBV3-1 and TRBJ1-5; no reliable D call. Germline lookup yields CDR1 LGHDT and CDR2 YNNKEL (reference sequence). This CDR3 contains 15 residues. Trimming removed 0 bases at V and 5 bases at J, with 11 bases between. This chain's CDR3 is CASSQDARADQPQHF. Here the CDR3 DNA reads TGTGCCAGCAGCCAAGATGCCCGAGCCGATCAGCCCCAGCATTTT.

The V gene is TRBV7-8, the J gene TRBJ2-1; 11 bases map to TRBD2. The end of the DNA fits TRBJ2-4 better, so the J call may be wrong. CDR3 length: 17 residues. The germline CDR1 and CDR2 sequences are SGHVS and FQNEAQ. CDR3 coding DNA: TGTGCCAGCAGCCCCCAGCCGACTAGCGGGACTCCGGATATTCAGTACTTC. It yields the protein CASSPQPTSGTPDIQYF.

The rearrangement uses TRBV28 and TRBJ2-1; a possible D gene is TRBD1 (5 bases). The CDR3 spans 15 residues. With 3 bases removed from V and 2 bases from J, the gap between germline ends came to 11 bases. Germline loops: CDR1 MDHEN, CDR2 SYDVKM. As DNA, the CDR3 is TGTGCCAGCAGTTTCCCTCAGGGAACCTACAATGAGCAGTTCTTC. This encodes CASSFPQGTYNEQFF.

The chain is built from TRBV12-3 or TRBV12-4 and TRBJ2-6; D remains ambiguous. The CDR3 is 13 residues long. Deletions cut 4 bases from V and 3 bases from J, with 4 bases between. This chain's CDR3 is CASSYVGANVLTF. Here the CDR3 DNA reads TGTGCCAGCAGTTACGTTGGGGCCAACGTCCTGACTTTC.

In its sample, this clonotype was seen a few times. The CDR3 region has the DNA TGCAGTGCCCCAAGGGACAGGGATAACGAGCAGTACTTC. It encodes CSAPRDRDNEQYF. The V and J genes are TRBV20-1 and TRBJ2-4; 9 bases line up with TRBD1. The J call may be wrong; the DNA end is better matched by TRBJ2-7. Germline assignment: CDR1 DFQATT and CDR2 SNEGSKA (reference sequence). The CDR3 runs 13 residues.

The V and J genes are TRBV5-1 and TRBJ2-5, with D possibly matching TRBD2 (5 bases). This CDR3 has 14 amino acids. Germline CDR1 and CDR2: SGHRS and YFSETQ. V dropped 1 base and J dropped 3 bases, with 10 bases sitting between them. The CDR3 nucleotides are TGCGCCAGCAGCTTGAGTACTAGAAAAGAGACCCAGTACTTC. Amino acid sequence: CASSLSTRKETQYF.